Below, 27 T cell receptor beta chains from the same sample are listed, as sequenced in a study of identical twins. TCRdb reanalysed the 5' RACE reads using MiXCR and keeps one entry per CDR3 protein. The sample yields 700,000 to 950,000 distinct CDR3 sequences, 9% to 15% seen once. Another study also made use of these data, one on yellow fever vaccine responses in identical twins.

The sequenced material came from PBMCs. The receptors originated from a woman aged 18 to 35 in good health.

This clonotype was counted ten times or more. The CDR3: CATSDRRTSTSGRAKDTQYF. The DNA of the CDR3 is TGTGCCACCAGTGACCGGAGGACCTCAACTAGCGGGAGGGCCAAAGATACGCAGTATTTT. The V call is TRBV24-1, the J call TRBJ2-3; 13 nucleotides align to TRBD2. V was pared by 4 bases and J by 5 bases, with 17 bases of the junction left unmatched. The CDR3 has 20 amino acids. Germline loops: CDR1 KGHDR, CDR2 SFDVKD.

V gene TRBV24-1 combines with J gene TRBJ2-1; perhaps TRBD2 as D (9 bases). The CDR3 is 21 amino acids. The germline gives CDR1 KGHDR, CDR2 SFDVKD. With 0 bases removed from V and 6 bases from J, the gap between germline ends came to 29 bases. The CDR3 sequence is CATSDLPRDRYTSGPPNEQFF. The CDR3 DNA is TGTGCCACCAGTGATTTGCCACGGGACAGGTATACTAGCGGGCCACCCAATGAGCAGTTCTTC.

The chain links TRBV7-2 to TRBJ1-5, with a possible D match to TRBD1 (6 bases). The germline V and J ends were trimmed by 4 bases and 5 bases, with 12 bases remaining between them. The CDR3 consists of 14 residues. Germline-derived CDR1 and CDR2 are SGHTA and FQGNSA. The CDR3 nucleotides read TGTGCCAGCAGCTCAAGGGGGGGGGATCAGCCCCAGCATTTT. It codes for CASSSRGGDQPQHF. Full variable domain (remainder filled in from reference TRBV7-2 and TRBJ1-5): GAGVSQSPSNKVTEKGKDVELRCDPISGHTALYWYRQSLGQGLEFLIYFQGNSAPDKSGLPSDRFSAERTGGSVSTLTIQRTQQEDSAVYLCASSSRGGDQPQHFGDGTRLSIL.

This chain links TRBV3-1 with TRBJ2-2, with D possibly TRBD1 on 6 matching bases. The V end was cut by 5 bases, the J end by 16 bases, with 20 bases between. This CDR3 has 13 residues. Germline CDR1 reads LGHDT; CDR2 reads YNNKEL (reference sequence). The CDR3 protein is CASSKGQWGLRFF. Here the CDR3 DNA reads TGTGCCAGCAGCAAAGGACAGTGGGGGTTAAGGTTTTTT.

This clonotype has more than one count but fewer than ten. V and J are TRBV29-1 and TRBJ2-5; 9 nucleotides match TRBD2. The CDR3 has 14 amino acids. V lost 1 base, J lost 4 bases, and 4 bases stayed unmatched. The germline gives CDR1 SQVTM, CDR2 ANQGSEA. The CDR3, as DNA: TGCAGCGTTGAAGTAGCGGGAGTGGGAGAGACCCAGTACTTC. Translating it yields CSVEVAGVGETQYF.

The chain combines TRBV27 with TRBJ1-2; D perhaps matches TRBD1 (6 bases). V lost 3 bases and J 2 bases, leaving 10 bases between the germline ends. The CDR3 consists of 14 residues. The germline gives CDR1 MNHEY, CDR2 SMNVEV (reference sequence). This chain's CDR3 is CASSFAGQNYGYTF. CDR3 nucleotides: TGTGCCAGCAGTTTTGCGGGACAAAACTATGGCTACACCTTC.

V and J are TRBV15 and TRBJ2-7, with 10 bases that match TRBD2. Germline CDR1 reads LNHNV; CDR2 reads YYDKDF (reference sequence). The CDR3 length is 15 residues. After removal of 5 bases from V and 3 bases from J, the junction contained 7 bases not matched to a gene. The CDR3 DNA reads TGTGCCACCAGCGCCCGGACTAGCGGACACTACGAGCAGTACTTC. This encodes CATSARTSGHYEQYF.

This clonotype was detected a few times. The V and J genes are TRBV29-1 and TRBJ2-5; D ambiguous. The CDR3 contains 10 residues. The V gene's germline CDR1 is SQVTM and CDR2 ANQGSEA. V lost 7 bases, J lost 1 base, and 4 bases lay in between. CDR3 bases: TGCAGCGATGGCCAAGAGACCCAGTACTTC. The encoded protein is CSDGQETQYF.

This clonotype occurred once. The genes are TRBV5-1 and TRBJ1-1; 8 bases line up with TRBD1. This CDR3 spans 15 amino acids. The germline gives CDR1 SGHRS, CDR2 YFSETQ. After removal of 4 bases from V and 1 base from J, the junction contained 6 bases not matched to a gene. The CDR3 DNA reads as TGCGCCAGCAGCGGACCGGGACAGGCGAACACTGAAGCTTTCTTT. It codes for CASSGPGQANTEAFF.

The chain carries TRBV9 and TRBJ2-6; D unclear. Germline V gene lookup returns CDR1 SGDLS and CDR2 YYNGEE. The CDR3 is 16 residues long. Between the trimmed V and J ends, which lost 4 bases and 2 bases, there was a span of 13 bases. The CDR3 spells CASSLYGNTGANVLTF. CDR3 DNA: TGTGCCAGCAGCCTCTATGGTAATACTGGGGCCAACGTCCTGACTTTC. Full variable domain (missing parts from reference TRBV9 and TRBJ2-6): DSGVTQTPKHLITATGQRVTLRCSPRSGDLSVYWYQQSLDQGLQFLIQYYNGEERAKGNILERFSAQQFPDLHSELNLSSLELGDSALYFCASSLYGNTGANVLTFGAGSRLTVL.

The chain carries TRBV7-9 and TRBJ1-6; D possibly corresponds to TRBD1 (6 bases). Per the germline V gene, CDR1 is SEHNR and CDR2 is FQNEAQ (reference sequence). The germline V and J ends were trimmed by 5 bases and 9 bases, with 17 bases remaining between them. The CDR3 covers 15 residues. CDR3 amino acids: CASSPLQGGTSPLHF. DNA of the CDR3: TGTGCCAGCAGCCCCCTACAGGGTGGAACTTCACCCCTCCACTTT.

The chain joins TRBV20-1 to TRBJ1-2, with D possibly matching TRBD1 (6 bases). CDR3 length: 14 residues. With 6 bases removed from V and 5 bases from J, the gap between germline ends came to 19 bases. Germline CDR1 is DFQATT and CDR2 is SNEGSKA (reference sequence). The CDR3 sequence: CSAPGEGVGYGYTF. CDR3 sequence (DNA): TGCAGTGCCCCCGGGGAGGGGGTTGGATATGGCTACACCTTC.

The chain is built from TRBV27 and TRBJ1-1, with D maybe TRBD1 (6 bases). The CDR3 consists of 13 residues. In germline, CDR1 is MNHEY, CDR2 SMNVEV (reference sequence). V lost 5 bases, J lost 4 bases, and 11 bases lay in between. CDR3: CASSTGPSTEAFF. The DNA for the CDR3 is TGTGCCAGCAGTACAGGGCCCAGCACTGAAGCTTTCTTT.

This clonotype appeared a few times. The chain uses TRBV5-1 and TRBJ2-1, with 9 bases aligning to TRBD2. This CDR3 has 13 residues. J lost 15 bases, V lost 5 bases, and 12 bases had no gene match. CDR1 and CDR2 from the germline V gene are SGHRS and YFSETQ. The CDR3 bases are TGCGCCAGCAGTGCCCTGACGGGACTAGCTCTGTTCTTC. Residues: CASSALTGLALFF.

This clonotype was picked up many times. CDR3 region: CASSLFTGLRQYF. For the CDR3, the DNA is TGTGCCAGCAGTTTATTCACAGGTCTGCGGCAGTACTTC. This chain uses TRBV27 with TRBJ2-7; tentatively, D is TRBD1 (5 bases). V gave up 1 base and J gave up 9 bases, with 13 bases separating them. Germline loops: CDR1 MNHEY, CDR2 SMNVEV (reference sequence). The CDR3 contains 13 residues.

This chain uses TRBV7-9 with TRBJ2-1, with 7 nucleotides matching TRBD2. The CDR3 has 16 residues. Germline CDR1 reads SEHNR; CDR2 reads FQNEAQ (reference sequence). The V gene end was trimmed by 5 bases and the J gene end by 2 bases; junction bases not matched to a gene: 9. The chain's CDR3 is CASSGTAGLTYNEQFF. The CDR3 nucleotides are TGTGCCAGCAGCGGCACAGCGGGACTAACCTACAATGAGCAGTTCTTC.

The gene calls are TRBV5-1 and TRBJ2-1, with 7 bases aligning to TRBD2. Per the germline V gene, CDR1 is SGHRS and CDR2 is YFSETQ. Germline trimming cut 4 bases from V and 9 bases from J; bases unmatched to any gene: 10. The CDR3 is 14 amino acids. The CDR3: CASSIPTSMGEQFF. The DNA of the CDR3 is TGCGCCAGCAGCATCCCGACTAGCATGGGTGAGCAGTTCTTC.

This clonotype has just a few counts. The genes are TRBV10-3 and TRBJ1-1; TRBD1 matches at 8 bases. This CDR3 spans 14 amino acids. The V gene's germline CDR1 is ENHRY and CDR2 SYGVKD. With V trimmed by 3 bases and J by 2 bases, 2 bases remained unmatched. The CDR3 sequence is CAISDRGLNTEAFF. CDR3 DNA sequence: TGTGCCATCAGTGACAGGGGGCTTAACACTGAAGCTTTCTTT.

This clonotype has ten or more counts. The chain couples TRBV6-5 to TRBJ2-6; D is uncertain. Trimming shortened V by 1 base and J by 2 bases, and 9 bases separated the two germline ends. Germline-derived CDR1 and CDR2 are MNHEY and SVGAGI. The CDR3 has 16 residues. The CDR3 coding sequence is TGTGCCAGCAGTTACTATGGCCGGCCTGGGGCCAACGTCCTGACTTTC. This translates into CASSYYGRPGANVLTF.

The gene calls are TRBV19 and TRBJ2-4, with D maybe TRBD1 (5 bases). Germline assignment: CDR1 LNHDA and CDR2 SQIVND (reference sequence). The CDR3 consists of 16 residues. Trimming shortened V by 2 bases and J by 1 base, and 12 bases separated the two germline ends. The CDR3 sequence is CASSINTGLAKNIQYF. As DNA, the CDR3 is TGTGCCAGTAGTATAAACACAGGTCTCGCCAAAAACATTCAGTACTTC.

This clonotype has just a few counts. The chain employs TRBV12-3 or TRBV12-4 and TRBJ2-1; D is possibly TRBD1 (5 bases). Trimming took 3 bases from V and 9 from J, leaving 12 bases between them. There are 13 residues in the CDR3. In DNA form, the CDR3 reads TGTGCCAGCAGTTTTGGGTGGGGCGCTGAGCAGTTCTTC. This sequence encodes CASSFGWGAEQFF.

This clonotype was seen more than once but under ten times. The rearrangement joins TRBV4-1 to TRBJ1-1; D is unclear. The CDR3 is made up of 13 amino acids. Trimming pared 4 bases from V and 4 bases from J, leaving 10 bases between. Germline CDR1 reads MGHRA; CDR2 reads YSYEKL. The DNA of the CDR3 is TGCGCCAGCAGCCGAGGACTGAGCACTGAAGCTTTCTTT. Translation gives CASSRGLSTEAFF.

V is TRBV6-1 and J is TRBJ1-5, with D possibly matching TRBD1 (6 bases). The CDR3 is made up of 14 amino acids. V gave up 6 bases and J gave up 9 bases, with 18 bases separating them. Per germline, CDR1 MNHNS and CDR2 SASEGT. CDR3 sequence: CASSSTQGNRPQHF. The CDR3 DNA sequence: TGTGCCAGCAGCAGCACCCAGGGGAATAGGCCCCAGCATTTT.

In DNA, the CDR3 is TGTGCCAGCAGGACAGGGGGCATGGGCACAGATACGCAGTATTTT. Amino acids: CASRTGGMGTDTQYF. The chain is built from TRBV2 and TRBJ2-3; 10 positions agree with TRBD1. The CDR3 sequence is 15 residues long. Germline V CDR1 and CDR2: SNHLY, FYNNEI. Unmatched junction bases numbered 4, after V lost 6 bases and J lost 1 base.

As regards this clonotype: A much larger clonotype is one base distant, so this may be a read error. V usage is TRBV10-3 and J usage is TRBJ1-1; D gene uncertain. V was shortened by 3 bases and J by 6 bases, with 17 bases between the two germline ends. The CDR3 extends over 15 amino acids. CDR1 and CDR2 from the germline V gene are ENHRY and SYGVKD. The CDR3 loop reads CAISDKESGPAEAFF. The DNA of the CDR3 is TGTGCCATCAGTGATAAGGAAAGTGGGCCGGCTGAAGCTTTCTTT.

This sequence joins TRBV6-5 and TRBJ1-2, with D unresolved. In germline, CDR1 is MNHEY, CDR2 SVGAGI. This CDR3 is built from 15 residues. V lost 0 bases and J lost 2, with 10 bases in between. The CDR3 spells CASSYSLARNYGYTF. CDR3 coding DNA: TGTGCCAGCAGTTACTCGTTAGCCAGAAACTATGGCTACACCTTC.

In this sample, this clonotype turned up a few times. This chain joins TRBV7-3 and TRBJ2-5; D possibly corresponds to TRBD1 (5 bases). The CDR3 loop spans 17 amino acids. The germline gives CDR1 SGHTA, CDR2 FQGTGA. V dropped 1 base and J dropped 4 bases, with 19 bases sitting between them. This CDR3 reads CASSLKGKSGARETQYF. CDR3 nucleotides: TGTGCCAGCAGCTTAAAGGGGAAGAGTGGAGCCAGAGAGACCCAGTACTTC.